The TCR beta chain under discussion was sequenced for a study of blood T cell repertoires in COVID-19. Study-wide background: Collection of acute and convalescent COVID-19 samples took place in the United States, Italy and Spain.

TCRdb's table, derived via immunoSEQ multiplex PCR, lists solely in-frame clones and lacks some. The sample has 650,000 to 800,000 clones, 85% to 90% seen once. This clone was detected only a few times. This CDR3 spans 16 amino acids. Per germline, CDR1 LGHNA and CDR2 YNFKEQ. V was pared by 0 bases and J by 4 bases, with 15 bases between. This rearrangement joins TRBV4-2 to TRBJ1-2; possibly TRBD1 for D (6 bases). What was sequenced was peripheral blood. The sequence was obtained from a woman aged 18-30 years with acute or convalescent COVID-19. In nucleotides, the CDR3 is TGTGCCAGCAGCCAAGATGGGACAACAGTTCCCTATGGCTACACCTTC. This translates into CASSQDGTTVPYGYTF.